This is a list of T cell receptor beta chains from one sample in a study of cytomegalovirus exposure and HLA in healthy donors. Profiling relied on immunoSEQ multiplex PCR, and the TCRdb table lists in-frame clones only, not all of them. The sample lists 150,000 to 250,000 clones, around three quarters occurring once. Sequenced input: PBMCs. The receptors originated from a man aged 30-40 years in good health and CMV-seronegative. CDR3s include the opening cysteine and the closing phenylalanine or tryptophan. Each record gives: clone size, J gene, D gene, V gene, CDR3 DNA, CDR3 protein. D genes are given only for firm matches. Where a row states a size, it is once, few, many or the class of an expanded clone; other rows omit it.

NA | TRBJ2-7 | TRBD1 | TRBV27 | TGTGCCAGCAGGTCCAGGGGACAGGTCTCGCACGAGCAGTACTTC | CASRSRGQVSHEQYF
NA | TRBJ2-7 | TRBD1 | TRBV2 | TGTGCCAGTATCGGGACAGGGACTTACGAGCAGTACTTC | CASIGTGTYEQYF
NA | TRBJ2-1 | NA | TRBV19 | TGTGCCAGTAGTATAGTAGCAGCCTTTGCCAACTACAATGAGCAGTTCTTC | CASSIVAAFANYNEQFF
NA | TRBJ1-5 | NA | TRBV6-1 | TGTGCCAGCAGTGTCCTTAATACCCAGCATTTT | CASSVLNTQHF
NA | TRBJ1-2 | TRBD1 | TRBV5-1 | TGCGCCAGCAGCTTACGTACAGGGGAAGTTGATCATGGCTACACCTTC | CASSLRTGEVDHGYTF
NA | TRBJ1-5 | TRBD1 | TRBV18 | TGTGCCAGCTCACCTTCAACAGGGGATCAGCCCCAGCATTTT | CASSPSTGDQPQHF
few | TRBJ2-5 | NA | TRBV6-5 | TGTGCCAGCAGTCGGACAGGAGGGACCCAAGAGACCCAGTACTTC | CASSRTGGTQETQYF
NA | TRBJ1-6 | NA | TRBV29-1 | TGCAGCGTTGCCAACGAACAGGGATCACCCCTCCACTTT | CSVANEQGSPLHF
NA | TRBJ1-6 | NA | TRBV28 | TGTGCCAGCAGTTTATCAGGGTTGGGTTCACCCCTCCACTTT | CASSLSGLGSPLHF
NA | TRBJ2-7 | NA | TRBV2 | TGTGCCAGCATTGAAGGACACGCCGCTTCGTACGAGCAGTACTTC | CASIEGHAASYEQYF
NA | TRBJ2-1 | TRBD2 | TRBV9 | TGTGCCAGCAGCCCCGGGACTAGCGGGAGTTATGAGCAGTTCTTC | CASSPGTSGSYEQFF
once | TRBJ1-1 | TRBD1 | TRBV7-9 | TGTGCCAGCAGCTTAGGACAGGGAGGCGACACTGAAGCTTTCTTT | CASSLGQGGDTEAFF
NA | TRBJ2-5 | TRBD1 | TRBV11-2 | TGTGCCAGCAGCTTAGAACCTGACAGGGACCAAGAGACCCAGTACTTC | CASSLEPDRDQETQYF
NA | TRBJ2-2 | TRBD1 | TRBV7-8 | TGTGCCAGCAGCCTTGGACAGGGGGCGCAGACCGGGGAGCTGTTTTTT | CASSLGQGAQTGELFF
NA | TRBJ2-3 | TRBD2 | TRBV6-5 | TGTGCCAGCAGTTACTCGGGGGGAGGGCCAGCAGATACGCAGTATTTT | CASSYSGGGPADTQYF
NA | TRBJ2-7 | TRBD1 | TRBV18 | TGTGCCAGCTCACCGGACAGGGGCCCTTACGAGCAGTACTTC | CASSPDRGPYEQYF
NA | TRBJ1-5 | NA | TRBV19 | TGTGCCAGTGCCTGGCGGTACAGCAATCAGCCCCAGCATTTT | CASAWRYSNQPQHF
NA | TRBJ2-7 | TRBD2 | TRBV5-8 | TGTGCCAGCAGTCGGGCCGGGACTAGCGGGTACCACGAGCAGTACTTC | CASSRAGTSGYHEQYF
NA | TRBJ2-2 | NA | TRBV28 | TGTGCCAGCAGTAAGCAAAAGACACACCACACCGGGGAGCTGTTTTTT | CASSKQKTHHTGELFF
NA | TRBJ1-1 | TRBD1 | TRBV7-6 | TGTGCCAGCAGCTTGTACAGGGGCACTGAAGCTTTCTTT | CASSLYRGTEAFF
NA | TRBJ2-1 | NA | TRBV7-6 | TGTGCCAGCAGCTTAGATGGCAACAATGAGCAGTTCTTC | CASSLDGNNEQFF
NA | TRBJ2-7 | NA | TRBV27 | TGTGCCAACCTTCTAAACAGGGTTTTCTACGAGCAGTACTTC | CANLLNRVFYEQYF
NA | TRBJ2-1 | NA | TRBV10-1 | TGCGCCAGCAGTACTAGATGGGTTGGTGATGAGCAGTTCTTC | CASSTRWVGDEQFF
NA | TRBJ2-7 | TRBD2 | TRBV2 | TGTGCCAGCCGGACTAGCGGGAGCTACGAGCAGTACTTC | CASRTSGSYEQYF
NA | TRBJ1-5 | NA | TRBV6-1 | TGTGCCAGCAGTGAAATTCGTCAGGGAAACCAGCCCCAGCATTTT | CASSEIRQGNQPQHF
NA | TRBJ2-7 | TRBD1 | TRBV27 | TGTGCCAGCAGGGGGGGACAGGGACCCTACGAGCAGTACTTC | CASRGGQGPYEQYF
NA | TRBJ2-2 | NA | TRBV6-1 | TGTGCCAGCAGTGCCCACTGGCGGAGGGACGCCGGGGAGCTGTTTTTT | CASSAHWRRDAGELFF
NA | TRBJ2-1 | NA | TRBV29-1 | TGCAGCGTTGAAGGCCAGCGCCAGAGTAATTCCTACAATGAGCAGTTCTTC | CSVEGQRQSNSYNEQFF
NA | TRBJ1-1 | TRBD1 | TRBV28 | TGTGCCAGCAACAAACAGGGGGCCTCTGAAGCTTTCTTT | CASNKQGASEAFF
NA | TRBJ2-1 | TRBD2 | TRBV7-9 | TGTGCCAGCAGCCGACTAGCGGGAGTATACAATGAGCAGTTCTTC | CASSRLAGVYNEQFF
NA | TRBJ2-7 | TRBD2 | TRBV7-9 | TGTGCCAGCAGGCTAGCGGGAGTTAACGAGCAGTACTTC | CASRLAGVNEQYF
NA | TRBJ1-5 | NA | TRBV4-1 | TGCGCCAGCAGCAAAACCCCATCTGGCCAGCCCCAGCATTTT | CASSKTPSGQPQHF
NA | TRBJ1-1 | TRBD1 | TRBV30 | TGTGCCTGGGGTCCAGGGGGAGCTTTCTTT | CAWGPGGAFF
NA | TRBJ2-7 | TRBD2 | TRBV7-9 | TGTGCCAGCAGCCATAGCGGGAGGGCCGGGCAGAGGTTC | CASSHSGRAGQRF
NA | TRBJ1-3 | NA | TRBV6-5 | TGTGCCAGCAGTTACTGGCGGGGAGTCTCTGGAAACACCATATATTTT | CASSYWRGVSGNTIYF